These 26 T cell receptor beta chains were all obtained from the same sample, sequenced in a study of identical twins. TCRdb fed the 5' RACE reads into MiXCR, producing one record per CDR3 protein. The table has 200,000 or so distinct CDR3 sequences, about 7.5% seen once. The sample was also linked to a second study, of yellow fever vaccine responses in identical twins.

Sequencing used memory (CD45RO+) T cells sorted from blood. Source of these receptors: a young woman in good health.

There are many counts of this clonotype. The CDR3 DNA reads TGTGCCAGCAGTCCCGGGACAGGGCGAACTAATGAAAAACTGTTTTTT. It translates to CASSPGTGRTNEKLFF. This rearrangement joins TRBV27 to TRBJ1-4; 9 bases align to TRBD1. Per the germline V gene, CDR1 is MNHEY and CDR2 is SMNVEV (reference sequence). The CDR3 is 16 amino acids. V lost 5 bases to trimming and J lost 1 base; unmatched junction nucleotides: 5.

CDR3 DNA sequence: TGTGCCAGCAGAACCGGGACTCCGGAGACCCAGTACTTC. As protein: CASRTGTPETQYF. The gene calls are TRBV6-2 or TRBV6-3 and TRBJ2-5; maybe TRBD2 (6 bases). Germline CDR1 reads MNHEY; CDR2 reads SVGEGT. The CDR3 runs to 13 residues. V lost 6 bases, J lost 5 bases, and 13 bases lay in between.

This clonotype was recorded at least ten times. V is TRBV6-2 or TRBV6-3 and J is TRBJ1-1; no firm D call. The V and J ends lost 6 bases and 8 bases respectively, with 13 bases between them. Looked up from germline, CDR1 is MNHEY and CDR2 is SVGEGT. This CDR3 contains 12 residues. CDR3 nucleotide sequence: TGTGCCAGCAGCTTAAATCCAACAGAAGCTTTCTTT. Protein: CASSLNPTEAFF.

The rearrangement uses TRBV12-3 or TRBV12-4 and TRBJ1-5; TRBD1 is a possible D gene (5 bases). This CDR3 region has 15 residues. The V end lost 5 bases, the J end lost 1 base, and 12 bases lay between the germline ends. CDR3 coding DNA: TGTGCCAGCAGTATTGGGACGGGAAGCAATCAGCCCCAGCATTTT. Its protein product is CASSIGTGSNQPQHF.

This clonotype was recorded at least ten times. The chain links TRBV7-2 to TRBJ1-2, with 7 bases lining up with TRBD1. J lost 8 bases, V lost 3 bases, and 18 bases had no gene match. In germline, CDR1 is SGHTA, CDR2 FQGNSA. The CDR3 consists of 17 residues. The CDR3 region is CASSLGKKTGPTGGYTF. The CDR3 DNA reads as TGTGCCAGCAGCTTGGGGAAAAAGACAGGGCCCACGGGAGGCTACACCTTC.

This clonotype was counted ten times or more. V usage is TRBV6-1 and J usage is TRBJ2-5, with TRBD2 matching 14 bases. The V gene's germline CDR1 is MNHNS and CDR2 SASEGT. V lost 6 bases and J lost 1; bases outside the gene matches: 7. CDR3 length: 17 residues. The CDR3 coding sequence is TGTGCCAGCAGCCGAGGGACTAGCGGGGGAATCCAAGAGACCCAGTACTTC. Its translation is CASSRGTSGGIQETQYF.

This clonotype was observed a handful of times. The V and J genes are TRBV4-2 and TRBJ2-5; TRBD2 matches 7 bases. The CDR3 consists of 13 residues. After removal of 1 base from V and 4 bases from J, the junction contained 0 bases not matched to a gene. Germline CDR1 is LGHNA and CDR2 is YNFKEQ. The CDR3 reads CASSQAGGETQYF. Here the CDR3 DNA reads TGTGCCAGCAGCCAAGCGGGAGGAGAGACCCAGTACTTC.

This clonotype was picked up a small number of times. The V and J genes are TRBV15 and TRBJ1-4, with D perhaps matching TRBD1 (5 bases). Trimming cost V 5 bases and J 0 bases, with 7 bases left between them. CDR3 length equals 14 residues. The V gene's germline CDR1 is LNHNV and CDR2 YYDKDF (reference sequence). The CDR3 DNA follows: TGTGCCACCAGCCCAGGGACAACTAATGAAAAACTGTTTTTT. Translating it yields CATSPGTTNEKLFF.

With regard to this clonotype: The junction departs from germline at one end; a sequencing error may be responsible. This rearrangement joins TRBV7-7 to TRBJ2-7, with 7 bases lining up with TRBD1. The CDR3 has 13 residues. Germline V gene sequence: CDR1 SSHAT, CDR2 FNYEAQ (reference sequence). The CDR3 region has the DNA TGTGCTAGCAGCTTGGGACAGAGGGACGAGCAGTACTTC. It codes for CASSLGQRDEQYF. Full variable domain (rest looked up from reference TRBV7-7 and TRBJ2-7): GAGVSQSPRYKVTKRGQDVTLRCDPISSHATLYWYQQALGQGPEFLTYFNYEAQPDKSGLPSDRFSAERPEGSISTLTIQRTEQRDSAMYRCASSLGQRDEQYFGPGTRLTVT.

This chain uses TRBV6-1 with TRBJ2-5; 9 bases agree with TRBD1. Per the germline V gene, CDR1 is MNHNS and CDR2 is SASEGT. V lost 2 bases and J lost 5; bases outside the gene matches: 6. This CDR3 contains 15 residues. The CDR3 loop is CASSESTGGVETQYF. CDR3 DNA: TGTGCCAGCAGTGAATCAACAGGGGGCGTGGAGACCCAGTACTTC.

This clonotype occurred a few times. The V call is TRBV5-1, the J call TRBJ1-2; 10 bases align to TRBD1. This CDR3 has 15 amino acids. Per germline, CDR1 SGHRS and CDR2 YFSETQ. With 4 bases clipped from V and 7 bases from J, the junction kept 10 bases outside the gene matches. CDR3 in DNA: TGCGCCAGCAGCGTCTCCGGGACAGGGGATTTTGGCTACACCTTC. It codes for CASSVSGTGDFGYTF.

The chain uses TRBV20-1 and TRBJ1-5; TRBD1 might be the D (5 bases). In germline, CDR1 is DFQATT, CDR2 SNEGSKA (reference sequence). The V gene lost 8 bases and the J gene lost 2 bases, with 13 bases spanning the gap. The CDR3 is 13 amino acids. The CDR3 region has the DNA TGCAGTATATCGGGCAGGGGCAATCAGCCCCAGCATTTT. Protein product: CSISGRGNQPQHF.

This clonotype was seen ten or more times. The chain combines TRBV2 with TRBJ2-3, with 9 positions matching TRBD2. Germline V gene sequence: CDR1 SNHLY, CDR2 FYNNEI. The V and J ends lost 10 bases and 3 bases, in that order; junction bases with no gene match: 11. CDR3 length: 15 residues. CDR3 in amino acids: CATYSGGRATDTQYF. CDR3 sequence (DNA): TGTGCCACCTATAGCGGGGGCCGCGCAACAGATACGCAGTATTTT.

This clonotype was observed a handful of times. The chain joins TRBV15 to TRBJ2-7; 7 bases map to TRBD1. Germline CDR1 reads LNHNV; CDR2 reads YYDKDF (reference sequence). The CDR3 loop spans 17 amino acids. V dropped 2 bases and J dropped 1; count of bases not matched to a gene: 11. The CDR3 region is CATSRNKGGTLSYEQYF. CDR3 DNA sequence: TGTGCCACCAGCAGAAATAAAGGGGGCACCCTTTCCTACGAGCAGTACTTC.

This clonotype has a handful of counts. No conserved phenylalanine or tryptophan ends this CDR3, so it is likely a read error. The DNA is omitted, as the CDR3 cannot be located on it reliably, and the CDR3 follows TCRdb's listing. This chain joins TRBV27 and TRBJ2-3; the listed D gene, TRBD1, was not tested against the DNA. Germline values: CDR1 MNHEY, CDR2 SMNVEV (reference sequence). Counting both end residues, the CDR3 totals 18 amino acids. The CDR3: CASSLLKSGTGLKGDLSL.

This clonotype was counted at least ten times. The gene calls are TRBV20-1 and TRBJ1-1; D is perhaps TRBD1 (5 bases). Looked up from germline, CDR1 is DFQATT and CDR2 is SNEGSKA (reference sequence). Trimming stripped 1 base from V and 3 bases from J, with 12 bases between. The CDR3 contains 14 residues. The CDR3 DNA sequence: TGCAGTGCTAGAGGGCATAAAGGGGACACTGAAGCTTTCTTT. This encodes CSARGHKGDTEAFF.

This clonotype was observed at least ten times. The V and J genes are TRBV3-1 and TRBJ2-2; no clear D gene. This CDR3 has 15 amino acids. Germline V CDR1 and CDR2: LGHDT, YNNKEL (reference sequence). Trimming removed 3 bases at V and 1 base at J, with 9 bases between. As DNA, the CDR3 is TGTGCCAGCAGCCAGGGAACGGTGAACACCGGGGAGCTGTTTTTT. As protein: CASSQGTVNTGELFF.

This clonotype was picked up many times. The DNA of the CDR3 is TGTGCCAGCAGCCCCCCGGGCGCTAATGAAAAACTGTTTTTT. Translated: CASSPPGANEKLFF. The chain is built from TRBV6-1 and TRBJ1-4; D uncertain. Germline CDR1 is MNHNS and CDR2 is SASEGT. This CDR3 has 14 residues. Trimming left V 6 bases short and J 3 bases short, with 11 bases between.

This clonotype was seen only a few times. The chain carries TRBV18 and TRBJ2-1; D might be TRBD1 or TRBD2, each matching 5 bases. Trimming pared 2 bases from V and 8 bases from J, leaving 13 bases between. The CDR3 runs to 14 residues. Germline CDR1 KGHSH, CDR2 LQKENI. The CDR3 nucleotides are TGTGCCAGCTCACCAAAAACGGGGCTGTATGAGCAGTTCTTC. Its protein product is CASSPKTGLYEQFF.

The chain recombines TRBV20-1 with TRBJ1-3; D is ambiguous. Trimming cost V 6 bases and J 2 bases, with 11 bases left between them. CDR3 length: 13 amino acids. Germline V gives CDR1 DFQATT, CDR2 SNEGSKA (reference sequence). The DNA of the CDR3 is TGCAGTGCCCTGCATACCCCTGGAAACACCATATATTTT. Translated: CSALHTPGNTIYF.

This clonotype was picked up many times. The CDR3 DNA sequence: TGTGCCACCAGTGACACCTCCGGGACAGGGAACACCGGGGAGCTGTTTTTT. It codes for CATSDTSGTGNTGELFF. The chain uses TRBV24-1 and TRBJ2-2; 8 bases agree with TRBD1. The CDR3 loop spans 17 amino acids. J gave up 1 base and V 4 bases, and 7 bases lay outside the gene matches. Germline-derived CDR1 and CDR2 are KGHDR and SFDVKD.

The V and J genes are TRBV6-2 or TRBV6-3 and TRBJ2-4, with a tentative D call TRBD2 (5 bases). The CDR3 totals 17 residues. Germline V gene sequence: CDR1 MNHEY, CDR2 SVGEGT. The V end was cut by 5 bases, the J end by 1 base, with 18 bases between. In DNA form, the CDR3 reads TGTGCCAGCAGTCCCCCTGGGAGATTGGGGGCCAAAAACATTCAGTACTTC. Translated, it gives CASSPPGRLGAKNIQYF.

This clonotype appeared many times. The V and J genes are TRBV4-3 and TRBJ2-1; 7 nucleotides match TRBD1. Germline CDR1 is LGHNA and CDR2 is YSLEER. V was clipped by 4 bases and J by 5 bases; unmatched bases: 8. The CDR3 consists of 15 residues. The CDR3 DNA follows: TGCGCCAGCAGCCGCAAACAGGGGACCCACAATGAGCAGTTCTTC. Its translation is CASSRKQGTHNEQFF.

J is TRBJ1-1 and V is TRBV7-9; no reliable D call. The V gene lost 2 bases and the J gene lost 7 bases, with 11 bases spanning the gap. CDR1 is SEHNR and CDR2 is FQNEAQ in the germline V gene (reference sequence). This CDR3 has 13 amino acids. The CDR3 sequence: CASSLRVAREAFF. The CDR3 bases are TGTGCCAGCAGCTTAAGGGTGGCGCGTGAAGCTTTCTTT.

This clonotype has just a few counts. The chain couples TRBV11-3 to TRBJ2-2; TRBD1 matches at 10 bases. Trimming at V came to 3 bases and at J to 6 bases, leaving 4 bases not matched to a gene. The CDR3 sequence is 15 residues long. Germline CDR1 reads SGHNT; CDR2 reads YENEEA. This chain's CDR3 is CASSFLGQGAGELFF. In DNA, the CDR3 is TGTGCCAGCAGCTTTCTCGGACAGGGGGCCGGGGAGCTGTTTTTT.

This clonotype showed up many times. V usage is TRBV11-2 and J usage is TRBJ1-3; no reliable D call. The germline V gene has CDR1 SGHAT and CDR2 FQNNGV. The V gene lost 0 bases and the J gene lost 4 bases, with 7 bases spanning the gap. The CDR3 is 14 residues long. CDR3 loop: CASSLDLTGNTIYF. Here the CDR3 DNA reads TGTGCCAGCAGCTTAGACCTGACAGGAAACACCATATATTTT.